Described below is a single T cell receptor (beta chain) sequence and its context. This sample was taken from a study of identical twins. MiXCR was run by TCRdb on the 5' RACE reads, yielding one entry per CDR3 protein. The top ten clones hold roughly 6.8% of a sample with under 350,000 distinct CDR3 sequences, nearly 9.5% of them seen once. V lost 7 bases and J lost 3, with 17 bases in between. The CDR3 length is 14 residues. The germline gives CDR1 SQVTM, CDR2 ANQGSEA. The data were also submitted as part of a second study, on yellow fever vaccine responses in identical twins.

The chain uses TRBV29-1 and TRBJ2-3; D perhaps matches TRBD1 (7 bases). This receptor was obtained from a woman aged 18-29 years in good health. Sequencing was performed on CD8+ T cells sorted from blood. CDR3 amino acids: CSGGRAGGTDTQYF. The CDR3 DNA reads TGCAGCGGGGGGAGAGCAGGGGGGACAGATACGCAGTATTTT.